The rows below give T cell receptor beta chains drawn from one sample of a study of cytomegalovirus exposure and HLA in healthy donors. TCRdb's copy holds only in-frame clones and misses some; the assay was immunoSEQ multiplex PCR. The sample holds roughly 150,000 clones, approximately 96% seen once. Sequenced sample: PBMCs. The receptors were gathered from a woman aged 18-29 years in good health and CMV-seronegative. CDR3s include the opening cysteine and the closing phenylalanine or tryptophan. Each record gives: V gene, CDR3 length, clone size, J gene, D gene, CDR3 protein, CDR3 DNA. D genes are given only for firm matches. Expanded clones are given a class, and other clones once, few, many or no size at all.

>TRBV12-5|12|NA|TRBJ1-5|NA
CASGLEQQPQHF
TGTGCTAGTGGTTTGGAACAGCAGCCCCAGCATTTT
>TRBV7-9|17|once|TRBJ2-1|TRBD1
CASSLGLDRGRYNEQFF
TGTGCCAGCAGCTTAGGTTTGGATAGGGGGCGATACAATGAGCAGTTCTTC
>TRBV7-8|14|NA|TRBJ1-2|NA
CASSLGQAGYGYTF
TGTGCCAGCAGCCTAGGGCAGGCTGGCTATGGCTACACCTTC
>TRBV11-3|16|NA|TRBJ2-3|TRBD1
CASSLRTGDAADTQYF
TGTGCCAGCAGCCTTAGGACAGGGGATGCGGCAGATACGCAGTATTTT
>TRBV7-9|15|NA|TRBJ2-3|TRBD1
CASSLGQGSTDTQYF
TGTGCCAGCAGCTTGGGACAGGGTAGCACAGATACGCAGTATTTT
>TRBV7-9|19|NA|TRBJ2-5|TRBD2
CASSLERLLRERGTETQYF
TGTGCCAGCAGCTTAGAACGCCTATTGAGGGAGCGGGGGACGGAGACCCAGTACTTC
>TRBV13|12|few|TRBJ2-7|NA
CASSFLNYEQYF
TGTGCCAGCAGCTTCCTAAACTACGAGCAGTACTTC
>TRBV27|16|NA|TRBJ2-1|TRBD2
CASRLWAGGGYNEQFF
TGTGCCAGCAGATTATGGGCGGGGGGTGGCTACAATGAGCAGTTCTTC
>TRBV7-2|15|once|TRBJ1-5|TRBD1
CASSPGTAQNQPQHF
TGTGCCAGCAGCCCGGGGACAGCGCAAAATCAGCCCCAGCATTTT
>TRBV5-6|19|NA|TRBJ2-7|TRBD2
CASSSPGLAGVPSSYEQYF
TGTGCCAGCAGTTCACCGGGACTAGCGGGGGTCCCGAGCTCCTACGAGCAGTACTTC
>TRBV10-3|15|NA|TRBJ2-2|NA
CAISEPLGDTGELFF
TGTGCCATCAGTGAGCCCTTAGGGGATACCGGGGAGCTGTTTTTT
>TRBV30|11|NA|TRBJ2-5|NA
CAWSRQETQYF
TGTGCCTGGAGTCGGCAAGAGACCCAGTACTTC
>TRBV4-2|15|NA|TRBJ2-7|TRBD2
CASSQRTSGSYEQYF
TGTGCCAGCAGCCAGAGGACTAGCGGTTCCTACGAGCAGTACTTC
>TRBV5-1|16|NA|TRBJ2-3|TRBD2
CASSRTSVGLTDTQYF
TGCGCCAGCAGCCGGACTAGCGTAGGACTCACAGATACGCAGTATTTT